This T cell receptor (beta chain) emerged from a study of cytomegalovirus exposure and HLA in healthy donors. The PCR made use of 60 Vbeta and 13 Jbeta primers. Clones were sequenced by immunoSEQ multiplex PCR, and TCRdb holds only the in-frame ones, with some missing. The data show fewer than 120,000 clones, with over 65% seen just once and around 15% held by the top ten. This CDR3 contains 14 residues. Trimming took 5 bases from V and 1 from J; bases not matched to a gene: 4. Germline V gene data show CDR1 as SEHNR and CDR2 as FQNEAQ (reference sequence). The receptor was derived from a man aged 30 to 45 in good health and CMV-seropositive. The rearrangement joins TRBV7-9 to TRBJ2-5; TRBD1 matches at 7 bases. The specimen was PBMCs. The CDR3 sequence: CASSNRQGQETQYF. DNA for the CDR3: TGTGCCAGCAGCAACCGACAGGGCCAAGAGACCCAGTACTTC.